The 27 T cell receptor beta chains reported below all come from one sample, sequenced in a study of shared clonotypes between healthy human individuals. Clones were sequenced by immunoSEQ multiplex PCR, and TCRdb holds only the in-frame ones, with some missing. The table lists more than 500,000 clones, approximately 95% of them singletons. CD8 cells regarded as naive lacked CD45RO, were positively chosen for CCR7, and omitted terminally differentiated effector memory CD45RA+ cells. Material for sequencing was naive CD8+ T cells sorted from blood. These receptors all stem from a woman aged 25-40 years in good health.

This sequence joins TRBV11-2 and TRBJ2-7; 7 bases map to TRBD2. This CDR3 is 18 amino acids long. Losses at the gene ends were 2 bases for V and 0 bases for J; bases not matched to a gene: 13. Germline lookup yields CDR1 SGHAT and CDR2 FQNNGV. In nucleotides, the CDR3 is TGTGCCAGCAGCTTAAGGGGCCCTACTAGCGAGAGCTCCTACGAGCAGTACTTC. It is translated as CASSLRGPTSESSYEQYF.

The V and J genes are TRBV4-1 and TRBJ2-7; D is perhaps TRBD2 (7 bases). From germline, CDR1 is MGHRA and CDR2 YSYEKL. The V end lost 1 base, the J end lost 5 bases, and 12 bases lay between the germline ends. The CDR3 has 14 residues. The CDR3 bases are TGCGCCAGCAGCCAAGTAGGGGGGGGAAACGAGCAGTACTTC. Translated: CASSQVGGGNEQYF.

CDR3 nucleotides: TGTGCCAGCAGCTTTGGGCACACCCTCCACTTT. It specifies CASSFGHTLHF. V gene TRBV7-9 combines with J gene TRBJ1-6; D not resolved. The CDR3 loop spans 11 amino acids. The V gene lost 3 bases and the J gene lost 14 bases, with 8 bases spanning the gap. The germline CDR1 and CDR2 sequences are SEHNR and FQNEAQ (reference sequence).

The chain uses TRBV5-6 and TRBJ2-4, with D tentatively TRBD1 (5 bases). The CDR3 consists of 14 residues. Looked up from germline, CDR1 is SGHDT and CDR2 is YYEEEE. Trimming pared 1 base from V and 5 bases from J, leaving 10 bases between. The CDR3 protein is CASSLIETENIQYF. The CDR3 region has the DNA TGTGCCAGCAGCTTGATCGAGACAGAAAACATTCAGTACTTC.

The chain carries TRBV5-8 and TRBJ2-1; D unclear. Trimming removed 0 bases at V and 5 bases at J, with 15 bases between. Looked up from germline, CDR1 is SGHTS and CDR2 is YDEGEE. The CDR3 has 16 residues. CDR3 sequence reads: CASSLGPLVHHNEQFF. The DNA for the CDR3 is TGTGCCAGCAGCTTGGGGCCCCTGGTTCATCACAATGAGCAGTTCTTC.

Worth noting for this clone: The sample holds other DNA sequences that translate to the same CDR3. V usage is TRBV6-5 and J usage is TRBJ1-5; D not certain. The V end lost 2 bases, the J end lost 5 bases, and 7 bases lay between the germline ends. The CDR3 length is 13 residues. From germline, CDR1 is MNHEY and CDR2 SVGAGI. The DNA of the CDR3 is TGTGCCAGCAGTTACGGGGTCCATCAGCCCCAGCATTTT. It is translated as CASSYGVHQPQHF.

The chain employs TRBV11-2 and TRBJ1-4, with D possibly matching TRBD1 (5 bases). CDR1 and CDR2 (germline): SGHAT, FQNNGV. The CDR3 sequence is 15 residues long. The ends were cut back, 3 bases at V and 8 bases at J, with 16 bases in the middle. The CDR3, as DNA: TGTGCCAGCAGCTTTTCGCACAGGCTCGGGGAAAAACTGTTTTTT. Translating gives CASSFSHRLGEKLFF.

This chain joins TRBV5-6 and TRBJ1-2; D is uncertain. Germline V gene sequence: CDR1 SGHDT, CDR2 YYEEEE. The CDR3 extends over 15 amino acids. Trimming cost V 4 bases and J 2 bases, with 15 bases left between them. The chain's CDR3 is CASSPSVAGNYGYTF. In DNA, the CDR3 is TGTGCCAGCAGCCCCTCTGTGGCGGGAAACTATGGCTACACCTTC.

The rearrangement joins TRBV7-3 to TRBJ2-3; 11 bases match TRBD1. This CDR3 is built from 15 residues. V gave up 4 bases and J gave up 5 bases; unmatched junction bases: 5. Germline CDR1 SGHTA, CDR2 FQGTGA. Written as DNA, the CDR3 is TGTGCCAGCAGCTCCGGGACAGGGGGTCTAGATACGCAGTATTTT. Its translation: CASSSGTGGLDTQYF.

CDR3 nucleotide sequence: TGTGCCAGCAGCCAGGGGCCTGAAGCTTTCTTT. It encodes CASSQGPEAFF. The chain uses TRBV5-4 and TRBJ1-1; a possible D gene is TRBD1 (6 bases). This CDR3 spans 11 amino acids. The germline V gene encodes CDR1 SGHNT and CDR2 YYREEE (reference sequence). Trimming shortened V by 4 bases and J by 6 bases, and 7 bases separated the two germline ends.

This clone appeared a single time. The chain uses TRBV5-1 and TRBJ2-7; tentatively, D is TRBD1 or TRBD2 (6 bases each). This CDR3 comprises 18 residues. In germline, CDR1 is SGHRS, CDR2 YFSETQ. V was cut by 0 bases and J by 1 base, with 20 bases left in between. CDR3 sequence: CASSLDGSTGALSYEQYF. The DNA for the CDR3 is TGCGCCAGCAGCTTGGATGGTTCGACGGGGGCGTTATCCTACGAGCAGTACTTC.

The chain links TRBV28 to TRBJ2-5, with D possibly TRBD1 on 5 matching bases. Germline V gene lookup returns CDR1 MDHEN and CDR2 SYDVKM. V was trimmed by 5 bases and J by 5 bases, leaving 12 bases between them. The CDR3 is 13 amino acids. The CDR3 bases are TGTGCCAGCAGTCAAGGGGTCATCGAGACCCAGTACTTC. This translates into CASSQGVIETQYF.

Here the CDR3 reads CASSGGYNEQFF. The CDR3 nucleotides are TGTGCCAGTTCAGGGGGGTACAATGAGCAGTTCTTC. The chain has TRBV19 and TRBJ2-1, with a tentative D call TRBD1 (7 bases). Trimming removed 8 bases from V and 4 bases from J, with 9 bases in between. Per the germline V gene, CDR1 is LNHDA and CDR2 is SQIVND (reference sequence). The CDR3 spans 12 residues.

There are a few counts of this clone. The V call is TRBV7-9, the J call TRBJ2-2, with D tentatively TRBD1 (6 bases). CDR1 is SEHNR and CDR2 is FQNEAQ in the germline V gene (reference sequence). The ends were cut back, 6 bases at V and 1 base at J, with 9 bases in the middle. The CDR3 length is 14 residues. CDR3 in DNA: TGTGCCAGCAGGCCGGGACAGAACACCGGGGAGCTGTTTTTT. Protein sequence: CASRPGQNTGELFF.

The rearrangement joins TRBV9 to TRBJ2-1, with TRBD1 identical over 10 bases. After removal of 0 bases from V and 5 bases from J, the junction contained 2 bases not matched to a gene. The CDR3 runs to 15 residues. Germline lookup yields CDR1 SGDLS and CDR2 YYNGEE. The DNA for the CDR3 is TGTGCCAGCAGCGTAGGGACAGGGGGAAACAATGAGCAGTTCTTC. Residues: CASSVGTGGNNEQFF.

This clone was found once. The DNA of the CDR3 is TGCGCCAGCAGCCAACGACAGGGACTGAACACTGAAGCTTTCTTT. It encodes CASSQRQGLNTEAFF. The chain carries TRBV4-1 and TRBJ1-1; 7 bases are shared with TRBD1. Unmatched junction bases numbered 3, after V lost 2 bases and J lost 0 bases. The CDR3 length is 15 residues. From germline, CDR1 is MGHRA and CDR2 YSYEKL.

This rearrangement joins TRBV28 to TRBJ1-1, with 7 positions matching TRBD1. The J segment lost 0 bases and the V segment lost 6 bases, leaving 13 bases of the junction unmatched. This CDR3 spans 17 amino acids. CDR1 and CDR2 (germline): MDHEN, SYDVKM. The CDR3 sequence is CASSYYPTGNVNTEAFF. The DNA for the CDR3 is TGTGCCAGCAGCTATTACCCGACAGGGAACGTGAACACTGAAGCTTTCTTT.

The rearrangement uses TRBV29-1 and TRBJ1-2; no clear D gene. CDR1 SQVTM and CDR2 ANQGSEA come from the germline V gene. The V end lost 5 bases, the J end lost 8 bases, and 12 bases lay between the germline ends. This CDR3 contains 11 residues. Here the CDR3 DNA reads TGCAGCGTTCGAACCCAGACCGGCTACACCTTC. It yields the protein CSVRTQTGYTF.

DNA of the CDR3: TGTGCCTCGGGACTAGCGGGAGTATCTCACGAGCAGTACTTC. Its translation is CASGLAGVSHEQYF. This rearrangement joins TRBV27 to TRBJ2-7; 14 positions match TRBD2. Germline loops: CDR1 MNHEY, CDR2 SMNVEV (reference sequence). After removal of 11 bases from V and 5 bases from J, the junction contained 8 bases not matched to a gene. CDR3 length: 14 amino acids.

A note on this clone: The identical CDR3 is also encoded by other nucleotide sequences in the sample. The chain links TRBV7-9 to TRBJ2-7; D not resolved. CDR1 is SEHNR and CDR2 is FQNEAQ in the germline V gene (reference sequence). The CDR3 contains 12 residues. Trimming pared 1 base from V and 1 base from J, leaving 2 bases between. DNA of the CDR3: TGTGCCAGCAGCTTAGTATCCTACGAGCAGTACTTC. This gives the protein CASSLVSYEQYF.

The rearrangement joins TRBV28 to TRBJ2-1; 8 bases match TRBD2. Per the germline V gene, CDR1 is MDHEN and CDR2 is SYDVKM. The CDR3 spans 14 residues. V lost 3 bases and J lost 6; bases outside the gene matches: 4. The CDR3 loop is CASSFTTSGNEQFF. The CDR3 DNA follows: TGTGCCAGCAGTTTTACCACTAGCGGCAATGAGCAGTTCTTC.

V and J are TRBV10-2 and TRBJ2-3; maybe TRBD2 (6 bases). Germline values: CDR1 WSHSY, CDR2 SAAADI. Trimming shortened V by 8 bases and J by 0 bases, and 9 bases separated the two germline ends. CDR3 length: 13 residues. The CDR3: CASPGLSTDTQYF. CDR3 sequence (DNA): TGCGCCAGCCCGGGACTTAGCACAGATACGCAGTATTTT.

The chain has TRBV28 and TRBJ2-3, with 8 bases that match TRBD2. The CDR3 loop spans 17 amino acids. Looked up from germline, CDR1 is MDHEN and CDR2 is SYDVKM. J lost 1 base, V lost 2 bases, and 8 bases had no gene match. The CDR3 is CASSLTGGPFGTDTQYF. CDR3 nucleotides: TGTGCCAGCAGTTTAACGGGAGGGCCGTTCGGCACAGATACGCAGTATTTT.

The J gene is TRBJ1-2, the V gene TRBV5-6; perhaps TRBD1 as D (5 bases). The germline V gene has CDR1 SGHDT and CDR2 YYEEEE. The CDR3 is 13 amino acids. Between the trimmed V and J ends, which lost 4 bases and 4 bases, there was a span of 11 bases. CDR3 nucleotide sequence: TGTGCCAGCAGCGAGGGACTGCCCTATGGCTACACCTTC. Protein product: CASSEGLPYGYTF.

The gene calls are TRBV28 and TRBJ2-1; tentative D call: TRBD2 (5 bases). The germline V gene has CDR1 MDHEN and CDR2 SYDVKM. V was pared by 5 bases and J by 0 bases, with 14 bases between. CDR3 size: 16 residues. The CDR3 bases are TGTGCCAGCAGTCTCCATTTAGGGAGCTCCTACAATGAGCAGTTCTTC. It specifies CASSLHLGSSYNEQFF.

Turning to this clone: The sample has other DNA sequences that encode this CDR3 too. The J gene is TRBJ2-7, the V gene TRBV28; D is unresolved. Per germline, CDR1 MDHEN and CDR2 SYDVKM. Trimming took 4 bases from V and 0 from J, leaving 10 bases between them. There are 14 residues in the CDR3. The CDR3 is CASSSRDRSYEQYF. The CDR3 nucleotides read TGTGCCAGCAGTTCCAGAGACCGCTCCTACGAGCAGTACTTC. Using reference TRBV28 and TRBJ2-7 for the parts outside the CDR3, the full variable domain is DVKVTQSSRYLVKRTGEKVFLECVQDMDHENMFWYRQDPGLGLRLIYFSYDVKMKEKGDIPEGYSVSREKKERFSLILESASTNQTSMYLCASSSRDRSYEQYFGPGTRLTVT.

The chain joins TRBV4-1 to TRBJ2-7, with D possibly matching TRBD2 (6 bases). The germline gives CDR1 MGHRA, CDR2 YSYEKL. V lost 3 bases, J lost 0 bases, and 15 bases lay in between. The CDR3 sequence is 16 residues long. CDR3 sequence reads: CASSHNERVSSYEQYF. CDR3 in DNA: TGCGCCAGCAGCCACAACGAGCGGGTATCCTCCTACGAGCAGTACTTC.